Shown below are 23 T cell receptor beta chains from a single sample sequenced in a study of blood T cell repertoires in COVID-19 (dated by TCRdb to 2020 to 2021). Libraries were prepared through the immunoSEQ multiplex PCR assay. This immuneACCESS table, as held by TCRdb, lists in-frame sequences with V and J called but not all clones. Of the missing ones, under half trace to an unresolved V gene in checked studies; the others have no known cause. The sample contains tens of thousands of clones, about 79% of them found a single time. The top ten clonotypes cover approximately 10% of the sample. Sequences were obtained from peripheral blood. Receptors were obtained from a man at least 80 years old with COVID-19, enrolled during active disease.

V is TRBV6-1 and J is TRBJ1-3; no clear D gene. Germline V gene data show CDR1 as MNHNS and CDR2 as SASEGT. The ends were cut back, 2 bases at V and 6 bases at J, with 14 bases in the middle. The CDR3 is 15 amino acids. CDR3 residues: CASSEFRQPLNTIYF. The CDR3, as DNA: TGTGCCAGCAGTGAATTCAGGCAGCCTTTAAACACCATATATTTT.

The chain's CDR3 is CASSMRITNEKLFF. As DNA, the CDR3 is TGTGCCAGTAGTATGAGGATTACTAATGAAAAACTGTTTTTT. The chain has TRBV19 and TRBJ1-4; D is undetermined. Germline V lookup: CDR1 LNHDA, CDR2 SQIVND (reference sequence). The CDR3 is 14 amino acids. Between the trimmed V and J ends, which lost 3 bases and 2 bases, there was a span of 7 bases.

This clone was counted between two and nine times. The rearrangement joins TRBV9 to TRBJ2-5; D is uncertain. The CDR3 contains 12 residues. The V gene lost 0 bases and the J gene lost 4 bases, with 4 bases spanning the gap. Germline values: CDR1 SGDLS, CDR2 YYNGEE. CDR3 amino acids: CASSVAGETQYF. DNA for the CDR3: TGTGCCAGCAGCGTAGCGGGAGAGACCCAGTACTTC.

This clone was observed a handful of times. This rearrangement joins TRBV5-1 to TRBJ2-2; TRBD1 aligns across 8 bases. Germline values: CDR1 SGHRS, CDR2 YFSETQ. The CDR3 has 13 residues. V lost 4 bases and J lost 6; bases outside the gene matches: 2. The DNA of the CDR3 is TGCGCCAGCAGCATACAGGGGGCCGGGGAGCTGTTTTTT. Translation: CASSIQGAGELFF.

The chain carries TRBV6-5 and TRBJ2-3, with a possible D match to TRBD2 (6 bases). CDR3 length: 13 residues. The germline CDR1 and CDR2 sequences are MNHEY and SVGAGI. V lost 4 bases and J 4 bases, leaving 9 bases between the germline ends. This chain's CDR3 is CASSLPGADTQYF. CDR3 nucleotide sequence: TGTGCCAGCAGTTTACCGGGGGCAGATACGCAGTATTTT.

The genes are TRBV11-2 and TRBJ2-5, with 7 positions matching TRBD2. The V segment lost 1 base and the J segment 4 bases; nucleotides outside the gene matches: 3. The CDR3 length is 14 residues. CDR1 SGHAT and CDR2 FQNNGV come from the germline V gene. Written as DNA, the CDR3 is TGTGCCAGCAGCTTAGTTTTAGCGGGAGAGACCCAGTACTTC. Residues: CASSLVLAGETQYF.

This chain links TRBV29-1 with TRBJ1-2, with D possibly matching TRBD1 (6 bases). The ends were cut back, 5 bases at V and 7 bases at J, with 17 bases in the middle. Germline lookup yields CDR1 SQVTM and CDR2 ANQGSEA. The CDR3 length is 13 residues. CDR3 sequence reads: CSVREGSGAGYTF. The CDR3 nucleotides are TGCAGCGTTCGGGAGGGGTCAGGGGCTGGCTACACCTTC. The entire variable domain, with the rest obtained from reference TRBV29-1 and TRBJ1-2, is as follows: SAVISQKPSRDICQRGTSLTIQCQVDSQVTMMFWYRQQPGQSLTLIATANQGSEATYESGFVIDKFPISRPNLTFSTLTVSNMSPEDSSIYLCSVREGSGAGYTFGSGTRLTVV.

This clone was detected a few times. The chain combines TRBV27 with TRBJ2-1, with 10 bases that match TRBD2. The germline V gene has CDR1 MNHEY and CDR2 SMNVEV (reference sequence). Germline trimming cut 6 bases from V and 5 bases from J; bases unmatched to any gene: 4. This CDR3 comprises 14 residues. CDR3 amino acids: CASRSGGVNNEQFF. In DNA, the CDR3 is TGTGCCAGCAGAAGCGGGGGGGTAAACAATGAGCAGTTCTTC.

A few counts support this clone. DNA for the CDR3: TGTGCCAGTAGTATAGCCGCCGGGACAGGGGGCAATTCACCCCTCCACTTT. Protein: CASSIAAGTGGNSPLHF. The chain has TRBV19 and TRBJ1-6, with 12 positions matching TRBD1. This CDR3 comprises 17 residues. The germline CDR1 and CDR2 sequences are LNHDA and SQIVND (reference sequence). Trimming removed 1 base from V and 7 bases from J; junction bases left unmatched: 5. The variable domain in full, completed from reference TRBV19 and TRBJ1-6, reads DGGITQSPKYLFRKEGQNVTLSCEQNLNHDAMYWYRQDPGQGLRLIYYSQIVNDFQKGDIAEGYSVSREKKESFPLTVTSAQKNPTAFYLCASSIAAGTGGNSPLHFGNGTRLTVT.

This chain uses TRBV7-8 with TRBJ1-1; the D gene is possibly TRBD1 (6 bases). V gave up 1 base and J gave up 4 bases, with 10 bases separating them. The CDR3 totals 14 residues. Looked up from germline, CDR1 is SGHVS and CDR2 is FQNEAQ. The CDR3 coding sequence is TGTGCCAGCAGCTTAGACAGGGAGAGCACTGAAGCTTTCTTT. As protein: CASSLDRESTEAFF.

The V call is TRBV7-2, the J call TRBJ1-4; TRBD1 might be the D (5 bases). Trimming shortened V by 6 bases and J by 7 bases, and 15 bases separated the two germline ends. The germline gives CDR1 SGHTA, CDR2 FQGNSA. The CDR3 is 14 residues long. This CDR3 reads CASRQGALGEKLFF. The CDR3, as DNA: TGTGCCAGCAGACAAGGGGCGCTTGGTGAAAAACTGTTTTTT.

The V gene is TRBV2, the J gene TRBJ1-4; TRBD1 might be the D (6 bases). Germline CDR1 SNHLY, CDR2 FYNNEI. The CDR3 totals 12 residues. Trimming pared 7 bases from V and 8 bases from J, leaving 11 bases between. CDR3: CASTFRGEKLFF. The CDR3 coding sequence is TGTGCCAGCACTTTTAGGGGGGAAAAACTGTTTTTT.

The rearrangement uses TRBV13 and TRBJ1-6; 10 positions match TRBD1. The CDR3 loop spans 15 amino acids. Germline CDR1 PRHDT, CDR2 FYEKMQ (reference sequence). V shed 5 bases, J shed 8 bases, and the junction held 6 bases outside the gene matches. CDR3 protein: CASSLLGTGDSPLHF. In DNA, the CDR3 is TGTGCCAGCAGCCTATTAGGGACAGGGGATTCACCCCTCCACTTT.

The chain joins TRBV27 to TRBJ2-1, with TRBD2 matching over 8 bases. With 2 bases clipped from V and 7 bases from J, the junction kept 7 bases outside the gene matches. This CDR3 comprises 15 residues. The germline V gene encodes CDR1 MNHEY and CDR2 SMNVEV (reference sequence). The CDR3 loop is CASSLDGGAGNEQFF. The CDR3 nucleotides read TGTGCCAGCAGTTTAGACGGGGGGGCGGGGAATGAGCAGTTCTTC.

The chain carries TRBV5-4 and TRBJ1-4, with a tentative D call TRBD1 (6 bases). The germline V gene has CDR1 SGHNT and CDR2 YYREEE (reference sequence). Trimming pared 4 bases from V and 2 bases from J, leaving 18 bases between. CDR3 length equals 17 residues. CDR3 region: CASSGVGGAYTNEKLFF. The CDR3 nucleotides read TGTGCCAGCAGCGGGGTTGGGGGCGCGTACACTAATGAAAAACTGTTTTTT.

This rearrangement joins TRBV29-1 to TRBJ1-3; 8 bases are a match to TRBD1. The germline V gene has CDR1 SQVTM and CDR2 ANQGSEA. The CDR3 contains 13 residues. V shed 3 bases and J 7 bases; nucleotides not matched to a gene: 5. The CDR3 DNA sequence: TGCAGCGTTGAGGCAGGGGGCGCTAACACCATATATTTT. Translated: CSVEAGGANTIYF.

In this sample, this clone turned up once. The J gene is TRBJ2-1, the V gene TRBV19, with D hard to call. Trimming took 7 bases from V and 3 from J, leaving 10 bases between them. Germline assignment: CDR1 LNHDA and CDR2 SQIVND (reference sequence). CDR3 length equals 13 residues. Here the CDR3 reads CASTPSGYNEQFF. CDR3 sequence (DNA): TGTGCCAGTACTCCCTCGGGCTACAATGAGCAGTTCTTC.

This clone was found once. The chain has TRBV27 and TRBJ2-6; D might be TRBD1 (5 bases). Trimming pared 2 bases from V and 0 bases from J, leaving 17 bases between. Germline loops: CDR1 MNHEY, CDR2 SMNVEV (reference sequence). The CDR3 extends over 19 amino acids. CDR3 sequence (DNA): TGTGCCAGCAGTTTAATAGGCGGCAGGGATGGCTCTGGGGCCAACGTCCTGACTTTC. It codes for CASSLIGGRDGSGANVLTF.

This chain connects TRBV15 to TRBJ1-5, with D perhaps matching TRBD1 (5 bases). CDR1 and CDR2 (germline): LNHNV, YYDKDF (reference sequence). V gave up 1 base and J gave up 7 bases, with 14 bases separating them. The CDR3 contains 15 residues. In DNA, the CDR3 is TGTGCCACCAGCAGAGTTTCAGGGTTCGGGCAGCCCCAGCATTTT. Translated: CATSRVSGFGQPQHF.

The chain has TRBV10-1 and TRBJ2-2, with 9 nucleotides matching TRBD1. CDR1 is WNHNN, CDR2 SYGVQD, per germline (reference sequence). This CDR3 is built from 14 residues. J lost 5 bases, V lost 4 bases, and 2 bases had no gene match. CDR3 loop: CASSGTGDTGELFF. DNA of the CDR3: TGCGCCAGCAGTGGGACAGGGGATACCGGGGAGCTGTTTTTT.

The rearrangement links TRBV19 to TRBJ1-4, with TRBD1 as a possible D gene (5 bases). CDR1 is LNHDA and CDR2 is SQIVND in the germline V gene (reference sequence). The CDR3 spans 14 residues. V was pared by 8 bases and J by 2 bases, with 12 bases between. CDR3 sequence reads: CASSRQTTNEKLFF. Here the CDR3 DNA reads TGTGCCAGTTCCCGACAGACCACTAATGAAAAACTGTTTTTT.

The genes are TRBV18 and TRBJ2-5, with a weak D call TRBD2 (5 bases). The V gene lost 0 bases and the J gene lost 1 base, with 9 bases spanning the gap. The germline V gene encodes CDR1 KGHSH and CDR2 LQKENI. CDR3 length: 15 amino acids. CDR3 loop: CASSPPEGAQETQYF. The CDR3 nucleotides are TGTGCCAGCTCACCACCTGAGGGAGCCCAAGAGACCCAGTACTTC.

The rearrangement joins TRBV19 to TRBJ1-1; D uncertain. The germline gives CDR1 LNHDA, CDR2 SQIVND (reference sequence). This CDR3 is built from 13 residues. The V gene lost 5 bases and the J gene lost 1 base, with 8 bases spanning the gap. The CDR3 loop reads CASSPTTNTEAFF. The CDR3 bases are TGTGCCAGTAGTCCAACTACGAACACTGAAGCTTTCTTT. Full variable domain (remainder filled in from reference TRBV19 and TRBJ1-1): DGGITQSPKYLFRKEGQNVTLSCEQNLNHDAMYWYRQDPGQGLRLIYYSQIVNDFQKGDIAEGYSVSREKKESFPLTVTSAQKNPTAFYLCASSPTTNTEAFFGQGTRLTVV.